What follows are 29 T cell receptor beta chains derived from one specimen sequenced in a study of OX40 agonist ivuxolimab in advanced cancers. Preparation of the library involved the immunoSEQ multiplex PCR assay. This is the immuneACCESS table as TCRdb keeps it, with only in-frame sequences that have V and J called. A part of the clones is gone; compared with another copy, unresolved V genes explain less than half, and the rest is unexplained. For this sample the table gives about 73,000 clones, of which roughly nine tenths were detected only once. Together, the top ten hold 0.55% to 0.7% of the sample. The sequences come from CD4+ or CD8+ T cells sorted from blood, collected in a trial of the OX40 agonist ivuxolimab. The source of these receptors is an adult with an advanced solid tumor such as melanoma, head and neck, liver or kidney cancer.

The rearrangement uses TRBV10-3 and TRBJ2-2; no clear D. Between the trimmed V and J ends, which lost 6 bases and 6 bases, there was a span of 5 bases. CDR3 size: 11 residues. The V gene's germline CDR1 is ENHRY and CDR2 SYGVKD. CDR3 bases: TGTGCCATCAGAGGTTCCGGGGAGCTGTTTTTT. Amino acids: CAIRGSGELFF.

The chain employs TRBV18 and TRBJ2-3; 10 nucleotides align to TRBD1. Trimming cost V 0 bases and J 6 bases; bases outside gene matches: 3. The CDR3 length is 15 residues. Germline lookup yields CDR1 KGHSH and CDR2 LQKENI. Here the CDR3 reads CASSPPTGGRDTQYF. The CDR3 nucleotides read TGTGCCAGCTCACCACCGACAGGGGGCAGGGATACGCAGTATTTT.

J is TRBJ2-7 and V is TRBV6-1; 9 nucleotides line up with TRBD1. The CDR3 consists of 15 residues. Germline V gives CDR1 MNHNS, CDR2 SASEGT. The V segment lost 8 bases and the J segment 0 bases; nucleotides outside the gene matches: 8. CDR3 in amino acids: CASCSGTGSSYEQYF. The CDR3 nucleotides read TGTGCCAGCTGCTCCGGGACAGGGAGCTCCTACGAGCAGTACTTC.

This chain connects TRBV28 to TRBJ2-7, with 7 bases aligning to TRBD2. Losses at the gene ends were 5 bases for V and 3 bases for J; bases not matched to a gene: 10. The germline V gene encodes CDR1 MDHEN and CDR2 SYDVKM. This CDR3 has 15 amino acids. DNA of the CDR3: TGTGCCAGCAGTGGTCCGGGGAGGGCCATCTACGAGCAGTACTTC. It is translated as CASSGPGRAIYEQYF.

The rearrangement links TRBV5-1 to TRBJ2-5; D is possibly TRBD1 (5 bases). The germline V gene has CDR1 SGHRS and CDR2 YFSETQ. The CDR3 runs 14 residues. V was shortened by 0 bases and J by 4 bases, with 10 bases between the two germline ends. CDR3 in amino acids: CASSLAPGRETQYF. The CDR3 DNA follows: TGCGCCAGCAGCTTGGCCCCAGGGCGAGAGACCCAGTACTTC.

A single count supports this clone. The J gene is TRBJ1-2, the V gene TRBV28, with D unresolved. V was shortened by 3 bases and J by 14 bases, with 22 bases between the two germline ends. This CDR3 spans 14 amino acids. Germline V gene data show CDR1 as MDHEN and CDR2 as SYDVKM. CDR3 in amino acids: CASSLSGPGLSLTF. In DNA form, the CDR3 reads TGTGCCAGCAGTTTGTCCGGCCCCGGGCTAAGTCTAACCTTC.

V is TRBV6-1 and J is TRBJ2-3, with TRBD2 as a possible D gene (5 bases). The CDR3 length is 13 residues. Germline V lookup: CDR1 MNHNS, CDR2 SASEGT. With 8 bases removed from V and 0 bases from J, the gap between germline ends came to 9 bases. This CDR3 is CASHSGSTDTQYF. The DNA for the CDR3 is TGTGCCAGCCACAGCGGAAGCACAGATACGCAGTATTTT.

This chain uses TRBV7-8 with TRBJ2-4; TRBD2 agrees at 13 bases. Germline lookup yields CDR1 SGHVS and CDR2 FQNEAQ. V trimming: 5 bases; J trimming: 8 bases; junction bases outside the gene matches: 12. This CDR3 has 17 residues. CDR3 sequence: CASSHTSGGANRHIQYF. As DNA, the CDR3 is TGTGCCAGCAGCCACACTAGCGGGGGGGCCAATAGGCACATTCAGTACTTC.

This chain uses TRBV28 with TRBJ2-1; tentative D call: TRBD1 (5 bases). V shed 4 bases and J shed 6 bases, with 10 bases lying between them. This CDR3 region has 13 residues. CDR1 is MDHEN and CDR2 is SYDVKM in the germline V gene. CDR3 amino acids: CASSSPTGNEQFF. DNA of the CDR3: TGTGCCAGCAGTTCACCTACAGGCAATGAGCAGTTCTTC.

V gene TRBV6-5 combines with J gene TRBJ1-1; no clear D gene. CDR3 length: 14 amino acids. From germline, CDR1 is MNHEY and CDR2 SVGAGI. V lost 7 bases and J 1 base, leaving 13 bases between the germline ends. The CDR3 coding sequence is TGTGCCAGCACCGCCTGGAGCGGGAACACTGAAGCTTTCTTT. Translation gives CASTAWSGNTEAFF.

The V call is TRBV5-4, the J call TRBJ2-5; D is unresolved. The germline V gene encodes CDR1 SGHNT and CDR2 YYREEE (reference sequence). V lost 5 bases, J lost 1 base, and 9 bases lay in between. This CDR3 comprises 13 residues. CDR3 protein: CASSRDLQETQYF. The CDR3 nucleotides read TGTGCCAGCAGTAGGGATCTCCAAGAGACCCAGTACTTC. Full variable domain (rest looked up from reference TRBV5-4 and TRBJ2-5): ETGVTQSPTHLIKTRGQQVTLRCSSQSGHNTVSWYQQALGQGPQFIFQYYREEENGRGNFPPRFSGLQFPNYSSELNVNALELDDSALYLCASSRDLQETQYFGPGTRLLVL.

The chain has TRBV5-6 and TRBJ1-3, with D perhaps TRBD1 (6 bases). Trimming took 0 bases from V and 0 from J, leaving 10 bases between them. The germline V gene encodes CDR1 SGHDT and CDR2 YYEEEE. The CDR3 covers 16 residues. The CDR3 DNA follows: TGTGCCAGCAGCTTGGAGGGGGAACTCTCTGGAAACACCATATATTTT. It is translated as CASSLEGELSGNTIYF.

The V gene is TRBV13, the J gene TRBJ2-1; possible D gene TRBD2, 7 bases. V lost 4 bases, J lost 9 bases, and 16 bases lay in between. The germline V gene has CDR1 PRHDT and CDR2 FYEKMQ (reference sequence). The CDR3 loop spans 14 amino acids. CDR3 DNA sequence: TGTGCCAGCAGCTCCTGGGGGGGGCCCGGTGAGCAGTTCTTC. It is translated as CASSSWGGPGEQFF.

The J gene is TRBJ2-5, the V gene TRBV5-5; the D gene is possibly TRBD2 (6 bases). Germline V gives CDR1 SGHKS, CDR2 YYEKEE (reference sequence). V gave up 4 bases and J gave up 2 bases, with 12 bases separating them. The CDR3 runs 14 residues. CDR3 in DNA: TGTGCCAGCAGCGGGGGACTCCGTCAAGAGACCCAGTACTTC. It specifies CASSGGLRQETQYF.

V and J are TRBV7-2 and TRBJ2-5; TRBD1 aligns across 10 bases. V lost 3 bases to trimming and J lost 5 bases; unmatched junction nucleotides: 3. The CDR3 has 14 residues. Germline CDR1 SGHTA, CDR2 FQGNSA. The CDR3 nucleotides are TGTGCCAGCAGCTTGGACAGGGGGAGCGAGACCCAGTACTTC. Translating it yields CASSLDRGSETQYF.

At least ten counts were recorded for this clone. J is TRBJ1-1 and V is TRBV12-5; D unresolved. V was shortened by 0 bases and J by 1 base, with 9 bases between the two germline ends. The length of the CDR3 is 15 residues. Germline V lookup: CDR1 LGHNT, CDR2 FRNRAP. CDR3 residues: CASGLVLGRNTEAFF. CDR3 nucleotides: TGTGCTAGTGGTTTGGTTTTGGGCCGGAACACTGAAGCTTTCTTT.

The chain has TRBV10-3 and TRBJ1-1; 8 bases fit TRBD1. This CDR3 is 14 amino acids long. Germline V gene lookup returns CDR1 ENHRY and CDR2 SYGVKD. V shed 5 bases, J shed 2 bases, and the junction held 4 bases outside the gene matches. The CDR3 nucleotides read TGTGCCATCAGTACAGGGGGTGGAAACACTGAAGCTTTCTTT. Amino acid sequence: CAISTGGGNTEAFF.

J is TRBJ2-2 and V is TRBV27; TRBD2 might be the D (7 bases). CDR3 length: 15 residues. Germline assignment: CDR1 MNHEY and CDR2 SMNVEV (reference sequence). Trimming took off 5 bases at V and 0 bases at J, with 10 bases between the two ends. The CDR3 loop is CASSRGGTNTGELFF. CDR3 DNA sequence: TGTGCCAGCAGTAGGGGGGGCACGAACACCGGGGAGCTGTTTTTT.

The chain is built from TRBV9 and TRBJ1-1; D uncertain. This CDR3 has 12 amino acids. Germline V CDR1 and CDR2: SGDLS, YYNGEE. The V and J ends lost 3 bases and 8 bases respectively, with 11 bases between them. CDR3 sequence: CASSGFGNEAFF. The DNA of the CDR3 is TGTGCCAGCAGCGGCTTTGGGAACGAAGCTTTCTTT. The full variable domain, in which reference TRBV9 and TRBJ1-1 provide the parts outside the CDR3, is DSGVTQTPKHLITATGQRVTLRCSPRSGDLSVYWYQQSLDQGLQFLIQYYNGEERAKGNILERFSAQQFPDLHSELNLSSLELGDSALYFCASSGFGNEAFFGQGTRLTVV.

This clone has a single count. The chain employs TRBV4-1 and TRBJ1-2; perhaps TRBD1 as D (6 bases). V was shortened by 0 bases and J by 3 bases, with 11 bases between the two germline ends. CDR1 is MGHRA and CDR2 is YSYEKL in the germline V gene. The CDR3 is 15 amino acids. The CDR3 reads CASSQETGSYYGYTF. CDR3 sequence (DNA): TGCGCCAGCAGCCAAGAAACAGGGAGCTACTATGGCTACACCTTC.

The chain combines TRBV5-6 with TRBJ2-5; 9 nucleotides match TRBD2. Losses at the gene ends were 3 bases for V and 5 bases for J; bases not matched to a gene: 2. The germline V gene encodes CDR1 SGHDT and CDR2 YYEEEE. This CDR3 is 13 amino acids long. CDR3 sequence (DNA): TGTGCCAGCAGCTCAACTAGCGGGGAGACCCAGTACTTC. Translating it yields CASSSTSGETQYF.

CDR3 protein: CASTLPPYEQYF. Written as DNA, the CDR3 is TGTGCCAGCACCCTACCCCCCTACGAGCAGTACTTC. The chain combines TRBV28 with TRBJ2-7; no reliable D call. This CDR3 has 12 amino acids. Germline CDR1 is MDHEN and CDR2 is SYDVKM. Trimming removed 7 bases from V and 2 bases from J, with 9 bases in between.

This chain uses TRBV28 with TRBJ1-1; D is unresolved. The V end lost 5 bases, the J end lost 5 bases, and 18 bases lay between the germline ends. Germline V CDR1 and CDR2: MDHEN, SYDVKM. The CDR3 has 15 residues. CDR3 residues: CASSPPRGLGTEAFF. DNA of the CDR3: TGTGCCAGCAGTCCCCCACGGGGTTTGGGGACTGAAGCTTTCTTT. The full variable domain, with the rest looked up from reference TRBV28 and TRBJ1-1, is DVKVTQSSRYLVKRTGEKVFLECVQDMDHENMFWYRQDPGLGLRLIYFSYDVKMKEKGDIPEGYSVSREKKERFSLILESASTNQTSMYLCASSPPRGLGTEAFFGQGTRLTVV.

V gene TRBV30 combines with J gene TRBJ2-7, with 7 bases identical to TRBD2. Looked up from germline, CDR1 is GTSNPN and CDR2 is SVGIG (reference sequence). The CDR3 length is 15 residues. V trimming: 3 bases; J trimming: 3 bases; junction bases outside the gene matches: 11. The CDR3, as DNA: TGTGCCTGGAGGGAAGAAGGACTAGGGTACTACGAGCAGTACTTC. It yields the protein CAWREEGLGYYEQYF.

This chain connects TRBV18 to TRBJ1-6, with a weak D call TRBD1 (6 bases). Germline V gene sequence: CDR1 KGHSH, CDR2 LQKENI. The CDR3 extends over 15 amino acids. V lost 1 base and J 3 bases, leaving 7 bases between the germline ends. The CDR3 coding sequence is TGTGCCAGCTCACCACGGGACAACTATAATTCACCCCTCCACTTT. It translates to CASSPRDNYNSPLHF.

This chain connects TRBV2 to TRBJ1-4; D gene ambiguous. The CDR3 covers 17 residues. The germline CDR1 and CDR2 sequences are SNHLY and FYNNEI. V lost 6 bases and J 5 bases, leaving 22 bases between the germline ends. The DNA of the CDR3 is TGTGCCAGCAGGGCTACGATGAGTGACACAGTAAATGAAAAACTGTTTTTT. Residues: CASRATMSDTVNEKLFF.

The table lists this clone with a count of one. This CDR3 reads CASSLWGSRGRSEAFF. CDR3 nucleotide sequence: TGTGCCAGCAGCTTGTGGGGTTCCAGGGGACGTTCTGAAGCTTTCTTT. The chain combines TRBV5-8 with TRBJ1-1, with TRBD1 as a possible D gene (6 bases). Deletions cut 1 base from V and 6 bases from J, with 19 bases between. The V gene's germline CDR1 is SGHTS and CDR2 YDEGEE. The CDR3 runs 16 residues.

The chain has TRBV28 and TRBJ1-1; D remains unclear. Germline V gene data show CDR1 as MDHEN and CDR2 as SYDVKM. CDR3 length: 13 residues. Deletions cut 6 bases from V and 0 bases from J, with 8 bases between. The CDR3 nucleotides read TGTGCCAGCAGGCGACTTATGAACACTGAAGCTTTCTTT. Amino acids: CASRRLMNTEAFF.

The J gene is TRBJ2-3, the V gene TRBV5-8; no reliable D call. The V end lost 4 bases, the J end lost 2 bases, and 2 bases lay between the germline ends. The CDR3 length is 11 residues. Germline V gene sequence: CDR1 SGHTS, CDR2 YDEGEE. The CDR3 spells CASSDTDTQYF. The DNA for the CDR3 is TGTGCCAGCAGCGACACAGATACGCAGTATTTT.